These 32 T cell receptor beta chains came from one sample sequenced in a study of blood T cell repertoires in COVID-19. Method: immunoSEQ multiplex PCR; TCRdb's copy keeps in-frame clones and lacks some. The sample gives over 85,000 clones, around nine tenths of which show up once; around 3% is in the top ten. The sample consisted of peripheral blood. The receptors originated from a man in his forties or fifties with active or convalescent COVID-19.

The chain carries TRBV24-1 and TRBJ1-1; D might be TRBD1 (5 bases). Trimming cost V 1 base and J 11 bases, with 22 bases left between them. The CDR3 has 16 amino acids. The germline CDR1 and CDR2 sequences are KGHDR and SFDVKD. The CDR3 loop reads CATSDLRDLHHSGAFF. The CDR3 DNA sequence: TGTGCCACCAGTGATTTAAGGGATTTACACCACTCAGGGGCTTTCTTT.

The V call is TRBV10-1, the J call TRBJ2-1, with 12 positions matching TRBD2. Germline CDR1 WNHNN, CDR2 SYGVQD (reference sequence). CDR3 length: 16 amino acids. The V segment lost 5 bases and the J segment 5 bases; nucleotides outside the gene matches: 7. CDR3 sequence: CASSPTSGGDNNEQFF. The CDR3 nucleotides are TGCGCCAGCAGTCCGACTAGCGGGGGAGATAACAATGAGCAGTTCTTC.

The genes are TRBV4-3 and TRBJ2-3, with D possibly TRBD2 on 5 matching bases. CDR1 is LGHNA, CDR2 YSLEER, per germline. V was cut by 1 base and J by 2 bases, with 10 bases left in between. This CDR3 spans 15 amino acids. The CDR3 DNA sequence: TGCGCCAGCAGCCAAGTTACGGGGTCCACAGATACGCAGTATTTT. It codes for CASSQVTGSTDTQYF.

This chain joins TRBV6-5 and TRBJ1-2; TRBD1 is a possible D gene (5 bases). Per germline, CDR1 MNHEY and CDR2 SVGAGI. The V end lost 4 bases, the J end lost 4 bases, and 13 bases lay between the germline ends. The CDR3 runs to 14 residues. CDR3 region: CASSSNRQSYGYTF. DNA for the CDR3: TGTGCCAGCAGTTCTAACCGACAGTCCTATGGCTACACCTTC.

This clone is a singleton in its sample. The chain uses TRBV10-2 and TRBJ2-5, with 8 positions matching TRBD2. The CDR3 has 14 amino acids. The V gene's germline CDR1 is WSHSY and CDR2 SAAADI. V lost 6 bases and J lost 5; bases outside the gene matches: 8. This CDR3 reads CASRIGRAAETQYF. The CDR3 DNA is TGCGCCAGCAGGATCGGGAGGGCCGCGGAGACCCAGTACTTC.

This clone has just a few counts. V is TRBV4-1 and J is TRBJ1-1, with TRBD1 as a possible D gene (6 bases). The CDR3 totals 15 residues. Germline V gene data show CDR1 as MGHRA and CDR2 as YSYEKL. Trimming shortened V by 2 bases and J by 0 bases, and 10 bases separated the two germline ends. The CDR3 protein is CASSQKGGVNTEAFF. In nucleotides, the CDR3 is TGCGCCAGCAGCCAAAAAGGGGGAGTGAACACTGAAGCTTTCTTT.

The CDR3: CASSLGRVSTEAFF. The CDR3 DNA reads TGTGCCAGCAGCCTTGGCAGGGTGAGCACTGAAGCTTTCTTT. This chain uses TRBV3-1 (or the pseudogene TRBV3-2) with TRBJ1-1; D possibly corresponds to TRBD1 (5 bases). CDR1 and CDR2 from the germline V gene are LGHDT and YNNKEL (reference sequence). The V end was cut by 4 bases, the J end by 4 bases, with 13 bases between. The CDR3 covers 14 residues.

This rearrangement joins TRBV2 to TRBJ2-5, with 9 nucleotides matching TRBD2. The germline V gene encodes CDR1 SNHLY and CDR2 FYNNEI. Unmatched junction bases numbered 5, after V lost 8 bases and J lost 1 base. There are 14 residues in the CDR3. The CDR3 sequence: CASGSSGVQETQYF. The CDR3 DNA sequence: TGTGCCAGCGGGTCTAGCGGGGTCCAAGAGACCCAGTACTTC.

The V gene is TRBV2, the J gene TRBJ1-4, with TRBD1 identical over 7 bases. This CDR3 spans 13 amino acids. Germline loops: CDR1 SNHLY, CDR2 FYNNEI. V was pared by 7 bases and J by 8 bases, with 7 bases of the junction left unmatched. The DNA of the CDR3 is TGTGCCAGCACCCGACAGGGCCAGGAAAAACTGTTTTTT. Translated, it gives CASTRQGQEKLFF. The complete variable domain, with remaining parts taken from reference TRBV2 and TRBJ1-4, reads EPEVTQTPSHQVTQMGQEVILRCVPISNHLYFYWYRQILGQKVEFLVSFYNNEISEKSEIFDDQFSVERPDGSNFTLKIRSTKLEDSAMYFCASTRQGQEKLFFGSGTQLSVL.

The chain is built from TRBV10-1 and TRBJ2-1, with a tentative D call TRBD1 (6 bases). The CDR3 spans 14 residues. V shed 6 bases and J shed 7 bases, with 16 bases lying between them. The germline gives CDR1 WNHNN, CDR2 SYGVQD (reference sequence). The CDR3 loop reads CASSRGQVMNEQFF. CDR3 DNA sequence: TGCGCCAGCAGCAGGGGTCAAGTTATGAATGAGCAGTTCTTC.

The chain combines TRBV6-2 or TRBV6-3 with TRBJ1-1; TRBD1 agrees at 9 bases. The CDR3 has 15 amino acids. Germline V gives CDR1 MNHEY, CDR2 SVGEGT. The V segment lost 4 bases and the J segment 1 base; nucleotides outside the gene matches: 4. DNA of the CDR3: TGTGCCAGCAGTTCGGGACAGGGTGGGAACACTGAAGCTTTCTTT. Protein: CASSSGQGGNTEAFF.

The chain carries TRBV25-1 and TRBJ2-7; TRBD2 matches 9 bases. V shed 2 bases and J 2 bases; nucleotides not matched to a gene: 7. This CDR3 comprises 16 residues. CDR1 is MGHDK, CDR2 SYGVNS, per germline. Here the CDR3 reads CASSEMVSGGTYEQYF. The CDR3 coding sequence is TGTGCCAGCAGTGAAATGGTTAGCGGGGGTACCTACGAGCAGTACTTC.

Concerning this clone: The identical CDR3 is also encoded by other nucleotide sequences in the sample. CDR3 nucleotide sequence: TGTGCCAGTGGGAGGGAGACCCAGTACTTC. Its protein is CASGRETQYF. The chain links TRBV19 to TRBJ2-5, with D possibly TRBD2 on 6 matching bases. The V gene's germline CDR1 is LNHDA and CDR2 SQIVND (reference sequence). Between the trimmed V and J ends, which lost 8 bases and 5 bases, there was a span of 6 bases. This CDR3 has 10 amino acids.

The chain uses TRBV6-5 and TRBJ1-2, with 7 nucleotides matching TRBD1. This CDR3 region has 13 residues. The V gene end was trimmed by 6 bases and the J gene end by 5 bases; junction bases not matched to a gene: 6. Looked up from germline, CDR1 is MNHEY and CDR2 is SVGAGI. The CDR3 nucleotides are TGTGCCAGCAGCGGACAGGCGGAATATGGCTACACCTTC. Translated, it gives CASSGQAEYGYTF.

J is TRBJ1-1 and V is TRBV6-4; TRBD1 is a possible D gene (6 bases). Germline loops: CDR1 MRHNA, CDR2 SNTAGT. Trimming cost V 6 bases and J 1 base, with 12 bases left between them. This CDR3 is 14 amino acids long. Here the CDR3 DNA reads TGTGCCAGCAGCCCGGGACACCAGAACACTGAAGCTTTCTTT. This gives the protein CASSPGHQNTEAFF.

This clone was seen once. This chain uses TRBV6-6 with TRBJ1-2; D perhaps matches TRBD1 (5 bases). This CDR3 region has 14 residues. Per the germline V gene, CDR1 is MNHNY and CDR2 is SVGAGI (reference sequence). With 0 bases removed from V and 8 bases from J, the gap between germline ends came to 13 bases. The CDR3 DNA reads as TGTGCCAGCAGTTACTCGCAGGAGGGGTTCGGCTACACCTTC. It codes for CASSYSQEGFGYTF.

The chain carries TRBV5-4 and TRBJ2-7; tentatively, D is TRBD1 (5 bases). This CDR3 region has 13 residues. Trimming shortened V by 1 base and J by 0 bases, and 5 bases separated the two germline ends. Germline-derived CDR1 and CDR2 are SGHNT and YYREEE (reference sequence). The CDR3 protein is CASSLQGSYEQYV. CDR3 DNA: TGTGCCAGCAGCTTGCAGGGCTCCTACGAGCAGTACGTC.

This chain links TRBV27 with TRBJ1-4; possible D gene TRBD1, 6 bases. The CDR3 runs 14 residues. Germline lookup yields CDR1 MNHEY and CDR2 SMNVEV (reference sequence). V lost 3 bases and J lost 7, with 12 bases in between. CDR3 region: CASSFGGLAEKLFF. As DNA, the CDR3 is TGTGCCAGCAGTTTCGGGGGGCTTGCTGAAAAACTGTTTTTT. Based on the CDR3 plus reference TRBV27 and TRBJ1-4, the full variable domain is EAQVTQNPRYLITVTGKKLTVTCSQNMNHEYMSWYRQDPGLGLRQIYYSMNVEVTDKGDVPEGYKVSRKEKRNFPLILESPSPNQTSLYFCASSFGGLAEKLFFGSGTQLSVL.

V is TRBV6-5 and J is TRBJ1-3; the D is unclear. The CDR3 totals 13 residues. Per germline, CDR1 MNHEY and CDR2 SVGAGI. The germline V and J ends were trimmed by 3 bases and 4 bases, with 7 bases remaining between them. CDR3 sequence reads: CASSYEEGNTIYF. As DNA, the CDR3 is TGTGCCAGCAGTTATGAGGAAGGAAACACCATATATTTT.

The gene calls are TRBV6-5 and TRBJ1-6; TRBD1 matches 7 bases. Looked up from germline, CDR1 is MNHEY and CDR2 is SVGAGI. The V and J ends lost 7 bases and 4 bases, in that order; junction bases with no gene match: 4. CDR3 length: 14 residues. CDR3 coding DNA: TGTGCCAGCACCCAGGGGGGATATAATTCACCCCTCCACTTT. Residues: CASTQGGYNSPLHF.

CDR3 DNA: TGTGCCAGCAACTCAGCCATGGGCAGCAATCAGCCCCAGCATTTT. This translates into CASNSAMGSNQPQHF. The chain has TRBV6-5 and TRBJ1-5, with D hard to call. Looked up from germline, CDR1 is MNHEY and CDR2 is SVGAGI. V was pared by 7 bases and J by 1 base, with 14 bases between. The length of the CDR3 is 15 residues.

V and J are TRBV11-2 and TRBJ2-2, with a tentative D call TRBD1 (5 bases). The ends were cut back, 5 bases at V and 7 bases at J, with 11 bases in the middle. The length of the CDR3 is 13 residues. CDR1 and CDR2 (germline): SGHAT, FQNNGV. The CDR3 sequence: CASSTGQGGELFF. The CDR3 bases are TGTGCCAGCAGCACTGGACAAGGCGGGGAGCTGTTTTTT.

The V gene is TRBV2, the J gene TRBJ1-6; 9 nucleotides agree with TRBD1. The CDR3 consists of 14 residues. V gave up 7 bases and J gave up 6 bases; unmatched junction bases: 4. From germline, CDR1 is SNHLY and CDR2 FYNNEI. The CDR3 spells CASTQGQGNSPLHF. The CDR3 DNA sequence: TGTGCCAGCACCCAGGGACAGGGTAATTCACCCCTCCACTTT.

The V call is TRBV28, the J call TRBJ1-1; no clear D gene. The CDR3 extends over 11 amino acids. CDR1 and CDR2 (germline): MDHEN, SYDVKM. V lost 7 bases and J 5 bases, leaving 8 bases between the germline ends. CDR3 bases: TGTGCCAGCACCAAAGAGACTGAAGCTTTCTTT. Translation gives CASTKETEAFF.

This clone appeared once. The genes are TRBV28 and TRBJ1-2; D gene ambiguous. Germline-derived CDR1 and CDR2 are MDHEN and SYDVKM. Trimming took off 3 bases at V and 4 bases at J, with 15 bases between the two ends. The CDR3 consists of 15 residues. The CDR3 protein is CASSFGGPSIYGYTF. The CDR3, as DNA: TGTGCCAGCAGTTTCGGAGGCCCGAGTATCTATGGCTACACCTTC.

The chain has TRBV5-1 and TRBJ1-3; possible D gene TRBD1, 6 bases. The CDR3 extends over 14 amino acids. Trimming removed 3 bases from V and 0 bases from J, with 7 bases in between. Germline lookup yields CDR1 SGHRS and CDR2 YFSETQ. For the CDR3, the DNA is TGCGCCAGCAGCTGGGACAACTCTGGAAACACCATATATTTT. This sequence encodes CASSWDNSGNTIYF. The variable domain in full, completed from reference TRBV5-1 and TRBJ1-3, reads KAGVTQTPRYLIKTRGQQVTLSCSPISGHRSVSWYQQTPGQGLQFLFEYFSETQRNKGNFPGRFSGRQFSNSRSEMNVSTLELGDSALYLCASSWDNSGNTIYFGEGSWLTVV.

The chain carries TRBV9 and TRBJ2-7; 9 bases are a match to TRBD1. V trimming: 2 bases; J trimming: 6 bases; junction bases outside the gene matches: 6. CDR3 length: 14 residues. Germline CDR1 is SGDLS and CDR2 is YYNGEE. DNA for the CDR3: TGTGCCAGCAGCGTCAGGACAGGGGAGGGCGAGCAGTACTTC. Amino acid sequence: CASSVRTGEGEQYF.

This rearrangement joins TRBV19 to TRBJ2-3; D may be TRBD2 (7 bases). From germline, CDR1 is LNHDA and CDR2 SQIVND (reference sequence). The CDR3 length is 15 residues. V lost 2 bases to trimming and J lost 5 bases, with 14 bases between them. CDR3 nucleotides: TGTGCCAGTAGTATAACAGGGCCTAGCGGAGATACGCAGTATTTT. Its protein product is CASSITGPSGDTQYF.

The chain links TRBV2 to TRBJ2-1, with 9 nucleotides matching TRBD2. The CDR3 has 17 amino acids. The V segment lost 3 bases and the J segment 3 bases; nucleotides outside the gene matches: 9. Germline CDR1 is SNHLY and CDR2 is FYNNEI. The CDR3 is CASSEWGSGGLYNEQFF. The CDR3 DNA is TGTGCCAGCAGTGAGTGGGGTAGCGGGGGACTCTACAATGAGCAGTTCTTC.

This clone was found a few times. DNA of the CDR3: TGTGCCAGCAGTTCCTACCTGGGGGGGGGCAATGAGCAGTTCTTC. Protein product: CASSSYLGGGNEQFF. The rearrangement links TRBV27 to TRBJ2-1; 7 bases are a match to TRBD2. V dropped 4 bases and J dropped 6; count of bases not matched to a gene: 9. The CDR3 sequence is 15 residues long. Germline V CDR1 and CDR2: MNHEY, SMNVEV (reference sequence).

The chain combines TRBV28 with TRBJ1-2, with D unclear. V was shortened by 8 bases and J by 2 bases, with 12 bases between the two germline ends. There are 13 residues in the CDR3. Germline-derived CDR1 and CDR2 are MDHEN and SYDVKM. The CDR3 region has the DNA TGTGCCAGCGGGCAGCTGACCAACTATGGCTACACCTTC. Protein sequence: CASGQLTNYGYTF.

The chain carries TRBV10-3 and TRBJ2-3, with no clear D. The length of the CDR3 is 13 residues. With 11 bases removed from V and 0 bases from J, the gap between germline ends came to 12 bases. Germline CDR1 and CDR2: ENHRY and SYGVKD. CDR3 nucleotides: TGTGCCTTGGCGAGGTCTAGCACAGATACGCAGTATTTT. This encodes CALARSSTDTQYF.